The clone carrying this T cell receptor (beta chain) was observed a handful of times. Its antigen is as yet unknown. V was pared by 8 bases and J by 3 bases, with 7 bases of the junction left unmatched. The CDR3 extends over 14 amino acids. CDR1 LGHDT and CDR2 YNNKEL come from the germline V gene (reference sequence). TCRbeta library preparation incorporated unique molecular identifiers. TCRdb passed the PCR reads through MiXCR, listing each CDR3 protein once. The profile shows 670,000 or so distinct CDR3 sequences, around 13% of them singletons. The record originates from a study of T-cell reconstitution after alpha-beta-depleted transplantation in children. The study, taken as a whole, reports: Several hundred expanded graft clones reportedly were the source of alpha-beta T cells about two months after transplant. Newly made T cells mostly supplied T-cell counts and diversity one year after transplant. Day-60 TCRbeta diversity that was high in some patients was derived from surviving recipient T cells and thymic progenitors.

Specimen: PBMCs, collected before TCRalphabeta/CD19-depleted stem cell transplant. The chain couples TRBV3-1 to TRBJ2-5, with 9 bases identical to TRBD2. The TCR comes from a girl aged 2 to 10 with congenital amegakaryocytic thrombocytopenia, due to receive a stem cell transplant. The CDR3 nucleotides are TGTGCCAGCGGCTTGACTAGCGGAAAAGAGACCCAGTACTTC. This translates into CASGLTSGKETQYF.